This entry lists 3 T cell receptor beta chains sequenced from one sample in a study of blood T cell repertoires in COVID-19. Here immunoSEQ multiplex PCR was the method, and the copy in TCRdb shows in-frame clones only, minus some. The sample has about 150,000 clones; 70% to 90% are singletons. Sequencing input: peripheral blood. The receptors were sampled from a human donor with acute or convalescent COVID-19. The donor label of this sample is uncertain.

Details on this clone: Other DNA sequences within the sample encode an identical CDR3. The rearrangement joins TRBV18 to TRBJ2-2, with D possibly matching TRBD1 (5 bases). There are 15 residues in the CDR3. V lost 3 bases, J lost 1 base, and 9 bases lay in between. Germline-derived CDR1 and CDR2 are KGHSH and LQKENI. Written as DNA, the CDR3 is TGTGCCAGCTCACCTGGGCAGGGGAACACCGGGGAGCTGTTTTTT. Its translation: CASSPGQGNTGELFF.

V usage is TRBV18 and J usage is TRBJ1-1; D is ambiguous. The CDR3 has 13 amino acids. V was clipped by 3 bases and J by 1 base, with 6 bases between them. Germline CDR1 and CDR2: KGHSH and LQKENI. CDR3 nucleotides: TGTGCCAGCTCACCGACAAGGAACACTGAAGCTTTCTTT. The encoded protein is CASSPTRNTEAFF.

V and J are TRBV7-2 and TRBJ1-2; tentatively, D is TRBD1 (5 bases). The CDR3 runs 13 residues. CDR1 and CDR2 (germline): SGHTA, FQGNSA. The V gene lost 3 bases and the J gene lost 5 bases, with 10 bases spanning the gap. CDR3 residues: CASSFDSAYGYTF. The CDR3, as DNA: TGTGCCAGCAGCTTTGACAGTGCGTATGGCTACACCTTC.